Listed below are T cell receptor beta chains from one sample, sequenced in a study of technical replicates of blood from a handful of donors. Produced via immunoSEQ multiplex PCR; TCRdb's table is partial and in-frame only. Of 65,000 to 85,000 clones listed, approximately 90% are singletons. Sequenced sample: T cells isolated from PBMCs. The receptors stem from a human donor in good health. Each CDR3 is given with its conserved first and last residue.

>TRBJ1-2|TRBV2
CASSATANYGYTF
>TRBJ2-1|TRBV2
CASSEAGRGAYNEQFF
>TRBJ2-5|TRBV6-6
CASSSSGGLYQETQYF
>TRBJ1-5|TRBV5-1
CASSLGAGSNQPQHF
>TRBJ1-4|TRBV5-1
CASSPEPGWEKLFF
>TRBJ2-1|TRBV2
CASSVPIAGEIQGGQYNEQFF
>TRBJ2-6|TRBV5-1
CASMGGGVNSGANVLTF
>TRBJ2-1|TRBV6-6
CASSYSVAGNAEQFF
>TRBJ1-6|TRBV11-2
CASSSRQGRDSPLHF
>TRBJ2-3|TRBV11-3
CASSFPGADTQYF
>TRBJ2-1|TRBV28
CASRIPGSGYNEQFF
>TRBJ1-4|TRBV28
CASSFLSVPNEKLFF
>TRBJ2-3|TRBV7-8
CASSANSGGTDTQYF
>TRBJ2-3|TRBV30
CAWRGTPSDTQYF
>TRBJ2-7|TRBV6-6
CASSYPTRAYEQYF
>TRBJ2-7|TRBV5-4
CASSLAGRSYEQYF
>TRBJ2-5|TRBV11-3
CASSLVRMGDYVEQETQYF
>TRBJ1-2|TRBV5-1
CASSFSRDYGYTF
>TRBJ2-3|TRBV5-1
CASSLAEVRTDTQYF
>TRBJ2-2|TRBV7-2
CASRGTGNTGELFF
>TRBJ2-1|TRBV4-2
CASSQEGSVNEQFF
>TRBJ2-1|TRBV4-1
CASSQALAYNEQFF
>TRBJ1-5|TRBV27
CASSTGYRQPQHF
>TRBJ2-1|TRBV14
CASSPSTSRHEQFF
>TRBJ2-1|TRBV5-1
CASSLGLAGIREQFF
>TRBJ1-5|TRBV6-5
CASSPDRGGNQPQHF
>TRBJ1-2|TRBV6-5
CASSYSSGVVYGYTF
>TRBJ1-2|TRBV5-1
CASSLSDRTANYGYTF
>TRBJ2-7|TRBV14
CASSHSRQGLLYEQYF
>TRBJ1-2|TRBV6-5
CASSYSAGIYGYTF
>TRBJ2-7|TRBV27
CASSLSPVAGGPDEQYF
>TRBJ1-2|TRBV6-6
CASSKDINYGYTF
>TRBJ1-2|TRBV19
CASTGDRGGYTF
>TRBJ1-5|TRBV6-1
CASSEWVLGDQPQHF
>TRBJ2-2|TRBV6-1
CASIPDRSGELFF
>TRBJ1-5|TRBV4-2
CASSQGGQPQHF
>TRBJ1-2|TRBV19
CASTILGANYGYTF
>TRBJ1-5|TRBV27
CASSFQGYGQPQHF
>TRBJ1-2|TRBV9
CASSARVTDPYGYTF
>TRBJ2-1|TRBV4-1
CASSHMRNEQFF
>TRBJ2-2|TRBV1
CTSDHYQVGGLSTGELFF
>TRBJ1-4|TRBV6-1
CASSSKGAANEKLFF
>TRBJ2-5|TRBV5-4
CASSLPVQETQYF
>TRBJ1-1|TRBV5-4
CASSLLGWEMNTEAFF
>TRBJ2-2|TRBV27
CASSPMPNLASGELFF
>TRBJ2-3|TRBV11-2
CASSLGRWGGPPDTQYF
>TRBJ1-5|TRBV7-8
CASSHGQGGDQPQHF
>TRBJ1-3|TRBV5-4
CASSFSEDRSEYF
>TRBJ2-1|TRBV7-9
CASSLAGGRNEQFF
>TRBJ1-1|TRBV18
CASSPGTARNTEAFF
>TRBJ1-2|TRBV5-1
CASSPDRDWGYTF